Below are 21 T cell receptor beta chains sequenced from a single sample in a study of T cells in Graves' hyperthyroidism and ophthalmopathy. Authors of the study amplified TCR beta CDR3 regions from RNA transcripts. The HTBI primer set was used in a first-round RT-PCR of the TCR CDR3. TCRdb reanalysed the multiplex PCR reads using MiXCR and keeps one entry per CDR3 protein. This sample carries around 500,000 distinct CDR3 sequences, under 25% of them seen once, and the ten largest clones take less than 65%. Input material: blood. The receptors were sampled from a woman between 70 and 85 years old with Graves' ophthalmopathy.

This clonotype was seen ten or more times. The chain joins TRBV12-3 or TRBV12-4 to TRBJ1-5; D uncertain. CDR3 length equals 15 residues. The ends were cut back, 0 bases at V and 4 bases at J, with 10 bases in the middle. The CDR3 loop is CASSLAGSRNQPQHF. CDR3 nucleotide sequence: TGTGCCAGCAGTTTAGCAGGGTCTAGAAATCAGCCCCAGCATTTT.

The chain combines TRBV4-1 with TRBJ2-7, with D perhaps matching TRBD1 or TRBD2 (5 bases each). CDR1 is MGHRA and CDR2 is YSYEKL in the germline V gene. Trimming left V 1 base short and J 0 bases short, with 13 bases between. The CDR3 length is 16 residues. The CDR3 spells CASSQVYGTGSYEQYF. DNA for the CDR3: TGCGCCAGCAGCCAAGTATACGGGACCGGCTCCTACGAGCAGTACTTC.

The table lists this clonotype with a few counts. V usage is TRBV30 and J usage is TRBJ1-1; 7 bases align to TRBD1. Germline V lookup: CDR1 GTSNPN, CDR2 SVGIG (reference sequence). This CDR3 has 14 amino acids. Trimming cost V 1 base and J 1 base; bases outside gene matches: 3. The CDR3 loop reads CAWSEGAQNTEAFF. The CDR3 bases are TGTGCCTGGAGTGAGGGGGCCCAGAACACTGAAGCTTTCTTT.

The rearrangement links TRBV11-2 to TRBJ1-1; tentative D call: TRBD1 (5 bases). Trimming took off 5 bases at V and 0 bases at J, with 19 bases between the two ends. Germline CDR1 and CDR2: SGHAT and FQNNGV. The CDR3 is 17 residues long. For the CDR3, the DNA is TGTGCCAGCAGCCTCATAGGACCAGGGATTCTGAACACTGAAGCTTTCTTT. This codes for CASSLIGPGILNTEAFF.

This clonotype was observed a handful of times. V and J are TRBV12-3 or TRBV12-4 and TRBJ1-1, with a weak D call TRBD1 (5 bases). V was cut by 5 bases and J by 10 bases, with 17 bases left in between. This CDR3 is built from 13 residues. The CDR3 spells CASSLDTRLSAFF. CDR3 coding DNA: TGTGCCAGCAGTCTGGACACCCGGCTGTCAGCTTTCTTT.

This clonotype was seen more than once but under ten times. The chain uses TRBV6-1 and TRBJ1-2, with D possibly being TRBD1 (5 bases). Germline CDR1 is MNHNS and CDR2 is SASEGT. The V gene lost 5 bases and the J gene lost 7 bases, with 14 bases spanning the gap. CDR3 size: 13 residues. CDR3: CASSTQPGGGYTF. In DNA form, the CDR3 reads TGTGCCAGCAGTACCCAACCCGGGGGTGGCTACACCTTC.

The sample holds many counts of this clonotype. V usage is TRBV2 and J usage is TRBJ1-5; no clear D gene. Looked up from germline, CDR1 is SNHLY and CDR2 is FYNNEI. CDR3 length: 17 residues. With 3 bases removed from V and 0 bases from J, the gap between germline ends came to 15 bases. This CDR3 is CASSDEGGQNSNQPQHF. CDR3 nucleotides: TGTGCCAGCAGTGATGAGGGAGGGCAGAATAGCAATCAGCCCCAGCATTTT.

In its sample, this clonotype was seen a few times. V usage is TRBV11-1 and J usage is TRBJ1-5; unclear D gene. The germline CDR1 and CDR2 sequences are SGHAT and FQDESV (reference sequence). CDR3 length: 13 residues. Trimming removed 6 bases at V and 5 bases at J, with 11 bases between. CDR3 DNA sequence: TGTGCCAGCAGTTTGTACCAGGATCAGCCCCAGCATTTT. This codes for CASSLYQDQPQHF.

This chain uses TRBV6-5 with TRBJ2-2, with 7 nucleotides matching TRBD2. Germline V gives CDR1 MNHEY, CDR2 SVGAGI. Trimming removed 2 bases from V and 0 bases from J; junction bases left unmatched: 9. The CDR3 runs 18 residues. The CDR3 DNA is TGTGCCAGCAGTTACCCGCCGTCCGGGAGGACGAACACCGGGGAGCTGTTTTTT. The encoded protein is CASSYPPSGRTNTGELFF.

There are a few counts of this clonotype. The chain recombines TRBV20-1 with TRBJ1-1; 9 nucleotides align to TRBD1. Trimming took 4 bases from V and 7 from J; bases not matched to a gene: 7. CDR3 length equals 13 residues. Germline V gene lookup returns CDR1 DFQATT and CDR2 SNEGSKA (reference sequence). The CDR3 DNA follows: TGCAGTGCTACTATCACAGGGGGCGGTGAAGCTTTCTTT. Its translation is CSATITGGGEAFF.

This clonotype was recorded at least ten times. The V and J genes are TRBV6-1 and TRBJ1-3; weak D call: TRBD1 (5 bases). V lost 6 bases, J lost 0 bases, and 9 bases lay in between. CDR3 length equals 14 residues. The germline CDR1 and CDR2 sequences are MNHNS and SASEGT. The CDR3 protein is CASRRGTSGNTIYF. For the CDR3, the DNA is TGTGCCAGCAGACGAGGGACCTCTGGAAACACCATATATTTT.

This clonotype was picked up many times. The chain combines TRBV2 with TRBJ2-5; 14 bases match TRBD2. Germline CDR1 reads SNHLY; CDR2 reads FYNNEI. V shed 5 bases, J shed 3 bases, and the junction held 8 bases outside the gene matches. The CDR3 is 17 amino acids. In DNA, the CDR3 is TGTGCCAGCAGTCGGACTAGCGGGAGGCTTCTAGAAGAGACCCAGTACTTC. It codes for CASSRTSGRLLEETQYF.

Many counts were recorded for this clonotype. This CDR3 reads CASSLPGLATYNEQFF. CDR3 sequence (DNA): TGTGCCAGCAGTCTCCCGGGACTAGCGACCTACAATGAGCAGTTCTTC. The genes are TRBV7-9 and TRBJ2-1, with 10 nucleotides matching TRBD2. The V segment lost 6 bases and the J segment 2 bases; nucleotides outside the gene matches: 7. This CDR3 comprises 16 residues. Germline-derived CDR1 and CDR2 are SEHNR and FQNEAQ (reference sequence).

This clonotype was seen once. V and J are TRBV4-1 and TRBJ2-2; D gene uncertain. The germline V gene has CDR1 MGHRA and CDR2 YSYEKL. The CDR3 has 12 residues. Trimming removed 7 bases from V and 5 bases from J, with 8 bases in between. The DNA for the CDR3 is TGCGCCAGCAATGCCGTAACCGGGGAGCTGTTTTTT. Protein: CASNAVTGELFF.

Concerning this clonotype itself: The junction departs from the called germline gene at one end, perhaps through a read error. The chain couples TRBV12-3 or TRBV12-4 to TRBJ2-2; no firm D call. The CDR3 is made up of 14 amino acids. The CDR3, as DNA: TGTACCAGCAGTTTAGTTCTGAACACCGGGGAGCTGTTTTTT. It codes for CTSSLVLNTGELFF.

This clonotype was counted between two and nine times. Here the CDR3 reads CASSTRQGTYGYTF. The CDR3 coding sequence is TGTGCCAGTAGTACACGACAGGGTACCTATGGCTACACCTTC. This chain connects TRBV19 to TRBJ1-2; TRBD1 agrees at 7 bases. The germline CDR1 and CDR2 sequences are LNHDA and SQIVND (reference sequence). The CDR3 spans 14 residues. Trimming at V came to 4 bases and at J to 4 bases, leaving 6 bases not matched to a gene.

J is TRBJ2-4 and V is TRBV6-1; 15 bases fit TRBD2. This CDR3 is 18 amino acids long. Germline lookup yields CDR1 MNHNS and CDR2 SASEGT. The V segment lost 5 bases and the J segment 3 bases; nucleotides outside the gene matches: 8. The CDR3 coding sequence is TGTGCCAGCAGTCAAGGACTAGCGGGAGGGCCCGGCAAAAACATTCAGTACTTC. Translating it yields CASSQGLAGGPGKNIQYF.

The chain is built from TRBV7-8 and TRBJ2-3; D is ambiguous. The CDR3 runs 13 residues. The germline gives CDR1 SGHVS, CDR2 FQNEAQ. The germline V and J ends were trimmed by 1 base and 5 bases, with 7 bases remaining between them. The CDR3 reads CASSLGGEDTQYF. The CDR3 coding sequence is TGTGCCAGCAGCTTAGGGGGTGAAGATACGCAGTATTTT.

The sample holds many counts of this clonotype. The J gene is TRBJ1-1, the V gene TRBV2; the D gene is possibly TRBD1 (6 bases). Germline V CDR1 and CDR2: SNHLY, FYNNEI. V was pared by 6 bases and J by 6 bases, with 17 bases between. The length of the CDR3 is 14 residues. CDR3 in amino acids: CASSMGRGDSEAFF. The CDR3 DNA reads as TGTGCCAGCAGCATGGGCAGGGGAGACTCTGAAGCTTTCTTT.

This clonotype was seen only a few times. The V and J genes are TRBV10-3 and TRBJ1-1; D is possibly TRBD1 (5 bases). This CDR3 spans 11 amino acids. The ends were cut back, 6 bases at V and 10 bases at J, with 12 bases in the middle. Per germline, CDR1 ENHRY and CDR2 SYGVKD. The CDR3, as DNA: TGTGCCATCAGGGGGACGGTCGGAGCTTTCTTT. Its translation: CAIRGTVGAFF.

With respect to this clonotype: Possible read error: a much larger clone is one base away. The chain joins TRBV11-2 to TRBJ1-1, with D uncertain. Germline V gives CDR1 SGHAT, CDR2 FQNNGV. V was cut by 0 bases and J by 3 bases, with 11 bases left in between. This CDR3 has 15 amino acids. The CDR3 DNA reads TGTGCCAGCAGCTTAGATCAACTTGAGGACACTGAAGCTTTCTTT. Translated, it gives CASSLDQLEDTEAFF.